A selection of T cell receptor beta chains follows, all from one sample in a study of T cells after yellow fever vaccination. MiXCR was run by TCRdb on the 5' RACE reads, yielding one entry per CDR3 protein. This table has 250,000 or so distinct CDR3 sequences, about 3.7% appearing once. Sequenced material: PBMCs, taken 15 days after the yellow fever booster vaccination. The receptors were gathered from a man aged 18 to 30 who received the YFV17D yellow fever vaccine. Both conserved end residues are part of each CDR3. The D gene is left open where the match is weak. Expanded clones get a size class; other rows say once, few or many, or leave the size out.

v_gene: TRBV6-2/TRBV6-3; abundance: few; len: 15; d_gene: .; j_gene: TRBJ2-3; CDR3aa: CASSYGTSPTDTQYF; CDR3nt: TGTGCCAGCAGTTACGGGACAAGTCCCACAGATACGCAGTATTTT
v_gene: TRBV12-3/TRBV12-4; abundance: many; len: 15; d_gene: TRBD1; j_gene: TRBJ2-7; CDR3aa: CASSGQVEFSYEQYF; CDR3nt: TGTGCCAGCAGTGGACAGGTTGAATTCTCCTACGAGCAGTACTTC
v_gene: TRBV7-9; abundance: many; len: 16; d_gene: .; j_gene: TRBJ1-6; CDR3aa: CASSSPGHSYNSPLHF; CDR3nt: TGTGCCAGCAGCTCTCCGGGACACTCCTATAATTCACCCCTCCACTTT
v_gene: TRBV6-5; abundance: many; len: 15; d_gene: .; j_gene: TRBJ1-1; CDR3aa: CASSYGMVWDTEAFF; CDR3nt: TGTGCCAGCAGTTACGGGATGGTATGGGACACTGAAGCTTTCTTT
v_gene: TRBV5-4; abundance: many; len: 13; d_gene: .; j_gene: TRBJ2-4; CDR3aa: CASRTPGKNIQYF; CDR3nt: TGTGCCAGCAGAACCCCGGGAAAAAACATTCAGTACTTC
v_gene: TRBV29-1; abundance: many; len: 12; d_gene: TRBD2; j_gene: TRBJ2-1; CDR3aa: CSVGGEGNEQFF; CDR3nt: TGCAGCGTTGGGGGGGAGGGCAATGAGCAGTTCTTC
v_gene: TRBV7-2; abundance: .; len: 16; d_gene: .; j_gene: TRBJ2-3; CDR3aa: CASSLGAFAAADTQYF; CDR3nt: TGTGCCAGCAGCTTGGGCGCGTTCGCTGCCGCAGATACGCAGTATTTT
v_gene: TRBV4-2; abundance: many; len: 15; d_gene: .; j_gene: TRBJ1-1; CDR3aa: CASSQDLGLNTEAFF; CDR3nt: TGTGCCAGCAGCCAAGACCTGGGGTTGAACACTGAAGCTTTCTTT
v_gene: TRBV5-5; abundance: few; len: 18; d_gene: TRBD1; j_gene: TRBJ1-5; CDR3aa: CASSRWTGGGDSNQPQHF; CDR3nt: TGTGCCAGCAGCCGTTGGACAGGGGGCGGGGATAGCAATCAGCCCCAGCATTTT
v_gene: TRBV20-1; abundance: many; len: 12; d_gene: .; j_gene: TRBJ2-5; CDR3aa: CSAFAASETQYF; CDR3nt: TGCAGTGCCTTTGCAGCTTCCGAGACCCAGTACTTC
v_gene: TRBV6-6; abundance: many; len: 14; d_gene: .; j_gene: TRBJ1-5; CDR3aa: CASNLDSSNQPQHF; CDR3nt: TGTGCCAGCAACCTGGACAGTAGCAATCAGCCCCAGCATTTT
v_gene: TRBV7-6; abundance: many; len: 14; d_gene: .; j_gene: TRBJ2-1; CDR3aa: CASSSRQGLEEQFF; CDR3nt: TGTGCCAGCAGCTCCAGACAGGGACTTGAAGAGCAGTTCTTC
v_gene: TRBV4-1; abundance: many; len: 17; d_gene: .; j_gene: TRBJ2-7; CDR3aa: CASSQEGNQVFIYEQYF; CDR3nt: TGCGCCAGCAGCCAAGAAGGGAATCAGGTCTTTATCTACGAGCAGTACTTC
v_gene: TRBV7-2; abundance: many; len: 13; d_gene: TRBD2; j_gene: TRBJ2-5; CDR3aa: CASSGLAGETQYF; CDR3nt: TGTGCCAGCAGCGGACTAGCGGGTGAGACCCAGTACTTC
v_gene: TRBV29-1; abundance: few; len: 13; d_gene: .; j_gene: TRBJ1-4; CDR3aa: CSVARVSGEKLFF; CDR3nt: TGCAGCGTTGCTCGGGTCTCAGGAGAAAAACTGTTTTTT
v_gene: TRBV3-1; abundance: many; len: 14; d_gene: .; j_gene: TRBJ2-1; CDR3aa: CASSQDFTYNEQFF; CDR3nt: TGTGCCAGCAGCCAAGATTTCACTTACAATGAGCAGTTCTTC
v_gene: TRBV27; abundance: many; len: 14; d_gene: .; j_gene: TRBJ1-1; CDR3aa: CASRQNARGTEAFF; CDR3nt: TGTGCCAGCAGACAGAACGCCCGAGGGACTGAAGCTTTCTTT
v_gene: TRBV5-1; abundance: many; len: 16; d_gene: .; j_gene: TRBJ1-1; CDR3aa: CASSFIRGSLRTEAFF; CDR3nt: TGCGCCAGCAGCTTCATTAGGGGGAGCCTTCGAACTGAAGCTTTCTTT
v_gene: TRBV11-2; abundance: many; len: 15; d_gene: .; j_gene: TRBJ2-2; CDR3aa: CASMPPDSGTGELFF; CDR3nt: TGTGCCAGCATGCCACCCGACTCCGGAACCGGGGAGCTGTTTTTT
v_gene: TRBV7-2; abundance: many; len: 14; d_gene: TRBD1; j_gene: TRBJ1-1; CDR3aa: CASSFTGDGTEAFF; CDR3nt: TGTGCCAGCAGCTTTACAGGGGATGGTACTGAAGCTTTCTTT